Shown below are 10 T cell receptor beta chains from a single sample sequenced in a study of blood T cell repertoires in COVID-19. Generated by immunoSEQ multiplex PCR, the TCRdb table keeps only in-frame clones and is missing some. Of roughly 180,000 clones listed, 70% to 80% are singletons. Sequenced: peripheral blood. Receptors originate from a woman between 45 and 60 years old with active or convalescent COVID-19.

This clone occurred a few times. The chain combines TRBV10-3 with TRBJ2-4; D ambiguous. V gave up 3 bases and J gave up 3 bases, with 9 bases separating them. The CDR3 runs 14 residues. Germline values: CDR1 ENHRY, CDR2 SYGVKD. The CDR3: CAISDMSLKNIQYF. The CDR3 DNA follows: TGTGCCATCAGTGATATGAGTCTCAAAAACATTCAGTACTTC.

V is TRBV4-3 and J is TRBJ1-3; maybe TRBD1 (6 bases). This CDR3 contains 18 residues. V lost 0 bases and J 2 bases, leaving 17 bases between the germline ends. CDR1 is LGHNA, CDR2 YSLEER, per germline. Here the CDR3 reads CASSQEVKGGLAGNTIYF. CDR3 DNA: TGCGCCAGCAGCCAAGAAGTCAAGGGGGGGCTGGCTGGAAACACCATATATTTT.

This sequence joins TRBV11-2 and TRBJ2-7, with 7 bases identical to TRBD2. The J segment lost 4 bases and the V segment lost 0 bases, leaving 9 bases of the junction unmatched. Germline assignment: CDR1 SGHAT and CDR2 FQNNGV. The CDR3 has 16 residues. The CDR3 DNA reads TGTGCCAGCAGCTTAGATCGGGGGGTCAGGGCTTACGAGCAGTACTTC. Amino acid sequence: CASSLDRGVRAYEQYF.

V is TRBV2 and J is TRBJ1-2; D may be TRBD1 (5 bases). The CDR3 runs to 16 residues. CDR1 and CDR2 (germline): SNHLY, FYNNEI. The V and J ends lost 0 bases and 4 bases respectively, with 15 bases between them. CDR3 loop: CASSEAPAGPIYGYTF. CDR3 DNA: TGTGCCAGCAGTGAAGCGCCGGCGGGACCGATCTATGGCTACACCTTC.

This CDR3 reads CASSFDNVYGYTF. DNA of the CDR3: TGTGCCAGCAGCTTTGACAACGTATATGGCTACACCTTC. This chain uses TRBV7-8 with TRBJ1-2; no firm D call. The V end was cut by 3 bases, the J end by 5 bases, with 10 bases between. The CDR3 is 13 residues long. Germline CDR1 reads SGHVS; CDR2 reads FQNEAQ.

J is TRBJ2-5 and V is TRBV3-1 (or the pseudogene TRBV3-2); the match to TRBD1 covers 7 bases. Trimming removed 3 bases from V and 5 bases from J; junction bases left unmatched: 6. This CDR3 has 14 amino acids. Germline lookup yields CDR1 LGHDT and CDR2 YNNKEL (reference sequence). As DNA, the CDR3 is TGTGCCAGCAGCCAGTCGACAGGGTTGGAGACCCAGTACTTC. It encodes CASSQSTGLETQYF.

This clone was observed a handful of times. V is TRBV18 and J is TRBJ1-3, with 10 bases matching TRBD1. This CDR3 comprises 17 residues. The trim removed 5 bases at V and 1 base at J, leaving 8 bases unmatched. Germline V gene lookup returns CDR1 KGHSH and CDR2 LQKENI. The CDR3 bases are TGTGCCAGCTCATACGGGACAGGGGACGGATCTGGAAACACCATATATTTT. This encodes CASSYGTGDGSGNTIYF.

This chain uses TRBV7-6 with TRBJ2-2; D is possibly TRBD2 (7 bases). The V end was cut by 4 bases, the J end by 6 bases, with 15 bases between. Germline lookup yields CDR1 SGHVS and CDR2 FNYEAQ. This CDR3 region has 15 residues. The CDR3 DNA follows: TGTGCCAGCAGCTCAGTCGGGGGGCCGGCCGGGGAGCTGTTTTTT. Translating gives CASSSVGGPAGELFF.

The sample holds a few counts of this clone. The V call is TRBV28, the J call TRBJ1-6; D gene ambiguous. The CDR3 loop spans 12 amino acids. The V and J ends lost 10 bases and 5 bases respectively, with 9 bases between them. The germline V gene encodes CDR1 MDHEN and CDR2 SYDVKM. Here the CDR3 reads CATGGHNSPLHF. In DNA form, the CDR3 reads TGTGCCACCGGAGGGCATAATTCACCCCTCCACTTT.

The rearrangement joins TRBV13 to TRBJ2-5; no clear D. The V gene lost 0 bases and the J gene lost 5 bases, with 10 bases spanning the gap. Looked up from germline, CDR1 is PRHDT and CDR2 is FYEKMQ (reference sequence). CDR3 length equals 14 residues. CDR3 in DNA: TGTGCCAGCAGCTTAGGGAGAGGCGTCGAGACCCAGTACTTC. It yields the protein CASSLGRGVETQYF.